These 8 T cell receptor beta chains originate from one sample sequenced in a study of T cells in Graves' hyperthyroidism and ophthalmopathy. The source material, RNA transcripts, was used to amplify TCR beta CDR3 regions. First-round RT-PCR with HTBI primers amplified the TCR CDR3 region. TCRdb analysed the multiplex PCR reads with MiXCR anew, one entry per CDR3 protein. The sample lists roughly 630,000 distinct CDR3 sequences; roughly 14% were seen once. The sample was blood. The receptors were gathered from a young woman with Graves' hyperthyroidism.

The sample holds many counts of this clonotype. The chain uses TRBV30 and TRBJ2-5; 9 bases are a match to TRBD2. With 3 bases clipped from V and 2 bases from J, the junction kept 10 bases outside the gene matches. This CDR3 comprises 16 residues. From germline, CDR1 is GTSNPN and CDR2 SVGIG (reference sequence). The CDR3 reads CAWSKLAGAIQETQYF. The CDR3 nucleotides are TGTGCCTGGAGCAAACTAGCGGGTGCCATACAAGAGACCCAGTACTTC.

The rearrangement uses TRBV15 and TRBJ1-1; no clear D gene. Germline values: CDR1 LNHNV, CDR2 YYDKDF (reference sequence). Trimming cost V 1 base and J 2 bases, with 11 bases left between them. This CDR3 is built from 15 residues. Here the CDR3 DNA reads TGTGCCACCAGCAGAGCTCTTTACGGTAACACTGAAGCTTTCTTT. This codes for CATSRALYGNTEAFF.

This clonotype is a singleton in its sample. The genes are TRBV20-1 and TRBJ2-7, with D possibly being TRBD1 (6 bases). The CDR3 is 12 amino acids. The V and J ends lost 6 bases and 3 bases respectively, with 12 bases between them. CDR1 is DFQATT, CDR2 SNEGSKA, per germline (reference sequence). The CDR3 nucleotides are TGCAGTGCCAGACAGGCAGTCTACGAGCAGTACTTC. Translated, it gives CSARQAVYEQYF.

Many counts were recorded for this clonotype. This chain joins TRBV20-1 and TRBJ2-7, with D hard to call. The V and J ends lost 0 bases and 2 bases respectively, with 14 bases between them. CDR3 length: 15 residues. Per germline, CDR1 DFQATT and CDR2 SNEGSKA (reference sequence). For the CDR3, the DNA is TGCAGTGCTAGAGATCCCAGTTTGGGTACCTACGAGCAGTACTTC. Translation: CSARDPSLGTYEQYF.

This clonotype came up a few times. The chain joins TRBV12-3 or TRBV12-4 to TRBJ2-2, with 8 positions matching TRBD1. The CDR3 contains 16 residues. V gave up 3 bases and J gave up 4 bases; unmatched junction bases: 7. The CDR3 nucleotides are TGTGCCAGCAGTTTGAGACAGGGGATAAGCACCGGGGAGCTGTTTTTT. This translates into CASSLRQGISTGELFF.

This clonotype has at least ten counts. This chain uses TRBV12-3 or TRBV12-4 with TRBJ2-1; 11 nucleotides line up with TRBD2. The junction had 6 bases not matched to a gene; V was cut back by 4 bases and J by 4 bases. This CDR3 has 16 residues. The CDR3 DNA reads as TGTGCCAGCAGTTCAAGACTAGCGGGACATTACAATGAGCAGTTCTTC. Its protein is CASSSRLAGHYNEQFF.

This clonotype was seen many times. This chain's CDR3 is CASSTLRGARAFF. The CDR3, as DNA: TGTGCCAGCAGCACGTTGCGGGGGGCGCGAGCTTTCTTT. V gene TRBV7-8 combines with J gene TRBJ1-1; a weak D match, TRBD1 (6 bases). The CDR3 extends over 13 amino acids. The germline V gene has CDR1 SGHVS and CDR2 FQNEAQ. The V end was cut by 5 bases, the J end by 10 bases, with 17 bases between.

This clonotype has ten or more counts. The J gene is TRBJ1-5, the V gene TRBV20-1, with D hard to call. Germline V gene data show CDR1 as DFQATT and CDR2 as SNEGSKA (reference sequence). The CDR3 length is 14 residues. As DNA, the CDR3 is TGCACCGACTCGTATGAACGCTCAGGACAGCCCCAGCATTTT. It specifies CTDSYERSGQPQHF.